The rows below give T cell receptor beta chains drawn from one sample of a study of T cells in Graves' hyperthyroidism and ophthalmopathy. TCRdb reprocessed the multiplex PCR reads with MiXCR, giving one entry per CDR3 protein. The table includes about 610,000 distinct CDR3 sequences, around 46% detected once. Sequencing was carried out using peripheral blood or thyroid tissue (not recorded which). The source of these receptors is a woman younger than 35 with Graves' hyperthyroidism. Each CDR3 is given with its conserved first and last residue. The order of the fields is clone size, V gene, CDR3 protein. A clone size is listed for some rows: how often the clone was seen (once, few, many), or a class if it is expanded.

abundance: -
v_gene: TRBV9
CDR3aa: CASSGPSGSEKLFF

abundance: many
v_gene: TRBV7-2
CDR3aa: CASSLVQGGLYEQYF

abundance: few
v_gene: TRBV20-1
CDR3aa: CSARGYTHNREQYF

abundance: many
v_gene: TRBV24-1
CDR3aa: CATSDSGGANYGYTF

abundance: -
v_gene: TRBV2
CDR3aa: CASSLTSGRTRAGELFF

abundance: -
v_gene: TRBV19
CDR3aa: CASSTRTYEQYF

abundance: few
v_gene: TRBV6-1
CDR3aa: CASTSIGSNTGELFF

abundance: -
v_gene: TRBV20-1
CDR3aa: CSALNELVERNTEELFF

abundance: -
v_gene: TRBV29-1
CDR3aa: CSARQPNTEAFF

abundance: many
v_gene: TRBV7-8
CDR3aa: CASSAQGARGYTF

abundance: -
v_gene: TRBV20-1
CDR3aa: CSARDPAGRRLAGFSYEQYF

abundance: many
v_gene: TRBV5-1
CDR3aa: CASSARAGGIQETQYF

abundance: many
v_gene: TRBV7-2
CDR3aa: CASSKTGTGVHLGYTF

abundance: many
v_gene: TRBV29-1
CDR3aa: CSVERGLQETQYF

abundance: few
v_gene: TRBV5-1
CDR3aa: CASSLVRGRVGETQYF

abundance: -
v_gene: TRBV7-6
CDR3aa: CASSFGLAGDETQYF

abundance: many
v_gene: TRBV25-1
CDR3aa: CASSELVHSSGANVLTF

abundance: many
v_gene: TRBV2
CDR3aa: CASIPGSNTGELFF

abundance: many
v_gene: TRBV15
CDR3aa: CATSRASGSTDTQYF

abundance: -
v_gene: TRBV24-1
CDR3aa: CATSTGTNTEAFF

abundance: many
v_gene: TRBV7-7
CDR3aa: CASSPSVAGEETQYF

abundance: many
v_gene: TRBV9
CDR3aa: CASSVGTGDNYGYTF

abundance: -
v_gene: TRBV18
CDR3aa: CASSVWGLGEDGYTF

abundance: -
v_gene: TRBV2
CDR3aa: CASRLAFRASNEKLFF

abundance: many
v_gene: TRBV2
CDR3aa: CASSERQGLLHF

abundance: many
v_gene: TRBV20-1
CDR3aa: CSARWSFGLAAETQYF

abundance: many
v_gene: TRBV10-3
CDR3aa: CAISGQGGYEQYF